This T cell receptor (beta chain) appears in the sequencing data of a study of blood T cell repertoires in COVID-19. In the study overall: Samples of COVID-19 (acute and convalescent) were obtained from the United States, Italy and Spain. Sample material is recorded as cDNA or gDNA derived from T cells, B-cell-depleted T cells, or PBMCs.

The V segment lost 4 bases and the J segment 7 bases; nucleotides outside the gene matches: 16. There are 16 residues in the CDR3. Germline CDR1 is SGHRS and CDR2 is YFSETQ. Original methodology: Quantification of nucleated cells was approximated via reference gene primer amplification. The repertoire was sequenced with immunoSEQ multiplex PCR; TCRdb's copy has only in-frame clones and lacks some. V, J and clone size were drawn from that table, and D and trimming were deduced from the DNA. This table holds approximately 260,000 clones, around 85% found once. This clone turned up a few times. The sequence was collected from a woman older than 75 with acute or convalescent COVID-19. Sequencing used peripheral blood. This chain connects TRBV5-1 to TRBJ1-1, with 7 bases identical to TRBD1. The CDR3 here is CASSGASGGFRREAFF. The CDR3 bases are TGCGCCAGCAGCGGGGCTTCAGGGGGGTTTAGGCGTGAAGCTTTCTTT.